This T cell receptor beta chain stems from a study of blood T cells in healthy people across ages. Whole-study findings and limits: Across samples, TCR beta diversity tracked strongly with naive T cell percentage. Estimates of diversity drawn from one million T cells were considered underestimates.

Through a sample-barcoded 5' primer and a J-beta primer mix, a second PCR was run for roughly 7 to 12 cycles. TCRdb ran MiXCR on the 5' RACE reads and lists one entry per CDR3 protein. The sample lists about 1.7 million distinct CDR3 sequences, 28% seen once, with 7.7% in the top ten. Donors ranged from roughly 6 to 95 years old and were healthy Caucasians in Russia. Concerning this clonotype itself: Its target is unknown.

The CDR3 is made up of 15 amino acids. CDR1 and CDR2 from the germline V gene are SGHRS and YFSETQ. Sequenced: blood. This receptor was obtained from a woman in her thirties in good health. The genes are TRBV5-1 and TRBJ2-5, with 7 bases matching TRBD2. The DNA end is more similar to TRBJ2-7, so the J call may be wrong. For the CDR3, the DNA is TGCGCCAGCAGCCCTGGGGGGGTAGCGGCCTACGAGCAGTACTTC. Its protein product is CASSPGGVAAYEQYF.